This T cell receptor (beta chain) was retrieved from a study of T cell responses to AZD1222 COVID-19 vaccine. Study results and limitations: Baseline seropositivity occurred in only a handful of AZD1222 recipients. Spike as a whole was targeted by vaccine-associated CD4 TCRs, dominant at 160-218 and 743-854. White British people made up most donors, females outnumbered males, and clonal diversity was possibly underestimated.

The CDR3 contains 10 residues. In germline, CDR1 is SQVTM, CDR2 ANQGSEA. The ends were cut back, 4 bases at V and 5 bases at J, with 5 bases in the middle. Concerning this clone: Its antigen is not known.

The repertoire was sequenced with immunoSEQ multiplex PCR; TCRdb's copy has only in-frame clones and lacks some. The data hold 100,000 to 150,000 clones, with around 89% observed a single time. This TCR was sampled from an adult who received the AZD1222 COVID-19 vaccine. The sample was peripheral blood, taken 28 days after the second AZD1222 dose. This chain links TRBV29-1 with TRBJ1-1, with D unclear. CDR3 residues: CSVGETEAFF. CDR3 sequence (DNA): TGCAGCGTTGGCGAGACTGAAGCTTTCTTT.